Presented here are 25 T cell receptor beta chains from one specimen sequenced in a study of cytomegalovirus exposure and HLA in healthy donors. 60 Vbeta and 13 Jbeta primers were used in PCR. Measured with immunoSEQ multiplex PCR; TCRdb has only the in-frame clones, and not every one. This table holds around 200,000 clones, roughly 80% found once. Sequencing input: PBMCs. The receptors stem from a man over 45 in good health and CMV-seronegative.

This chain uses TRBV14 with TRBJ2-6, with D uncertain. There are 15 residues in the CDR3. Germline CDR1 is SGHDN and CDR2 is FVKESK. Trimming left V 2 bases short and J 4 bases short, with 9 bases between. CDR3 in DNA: TGTGCCAGCAGCCAAAGAGGCTTCGGGGCCAACGTCCTGACTTTC. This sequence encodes CASSQRGFGANVLTF.

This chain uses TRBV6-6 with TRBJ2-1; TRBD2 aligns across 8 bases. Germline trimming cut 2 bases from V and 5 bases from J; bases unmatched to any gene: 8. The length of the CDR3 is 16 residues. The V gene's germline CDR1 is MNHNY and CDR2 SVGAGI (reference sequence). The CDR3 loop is CASSYPLRGAHNEQFF. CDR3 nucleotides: TGTGCCAGCAGTTACCCTTTGCGGGGGGCCCACAATGAGCAGTTCTTC.

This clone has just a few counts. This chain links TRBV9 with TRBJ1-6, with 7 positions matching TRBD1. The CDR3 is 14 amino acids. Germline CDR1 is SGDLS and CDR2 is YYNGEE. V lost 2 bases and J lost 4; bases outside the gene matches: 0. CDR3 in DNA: TGTGCCAGCAGCGTGACAGGGTATAATTCACCCCTCCACTTT. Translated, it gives CASSVTGYNSPLHF.

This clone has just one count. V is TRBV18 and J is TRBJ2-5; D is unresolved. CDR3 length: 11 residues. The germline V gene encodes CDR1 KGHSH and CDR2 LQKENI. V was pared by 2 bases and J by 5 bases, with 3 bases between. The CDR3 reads CASSPTETQYF. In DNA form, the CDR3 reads TGTGCCAGCTCACCAACTGAGACCCAGTACTTC.

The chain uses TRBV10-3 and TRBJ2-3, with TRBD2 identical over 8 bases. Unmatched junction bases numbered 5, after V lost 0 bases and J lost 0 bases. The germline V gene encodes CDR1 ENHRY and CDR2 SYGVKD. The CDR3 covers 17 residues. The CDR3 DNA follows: TGTGCCATCAGTGAGTCGACGAGCGGGGGAAGCACAGATACGCAGTATTTT. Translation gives CAISESTSGGSTDTQYF.

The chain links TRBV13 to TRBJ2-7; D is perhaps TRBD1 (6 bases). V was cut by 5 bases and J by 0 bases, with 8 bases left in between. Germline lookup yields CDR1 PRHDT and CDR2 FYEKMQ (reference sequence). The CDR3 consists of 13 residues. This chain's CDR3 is CASSRDTSYEQYF. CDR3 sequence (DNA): TGTGCCAGCAGCCGGGACACCTCCTACGAGCAGTACTTC.

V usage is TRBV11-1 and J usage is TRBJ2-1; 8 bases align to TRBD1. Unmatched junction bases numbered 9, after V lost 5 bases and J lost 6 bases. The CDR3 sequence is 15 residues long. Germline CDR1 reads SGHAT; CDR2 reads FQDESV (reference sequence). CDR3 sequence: CASSPHRDRPNEQFF. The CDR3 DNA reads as TGTGCCAGCAGCCCGCACCGGGACAGGCCCAATGAGCAGTTCTTC.

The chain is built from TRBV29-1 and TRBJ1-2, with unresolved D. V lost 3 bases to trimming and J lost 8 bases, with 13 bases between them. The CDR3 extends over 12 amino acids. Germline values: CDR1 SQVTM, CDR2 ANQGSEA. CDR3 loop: CSVDSRGLGYTF. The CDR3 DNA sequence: TGCAGCGTTGATAGTCGGGGTTTGGGCTACACCTTC.

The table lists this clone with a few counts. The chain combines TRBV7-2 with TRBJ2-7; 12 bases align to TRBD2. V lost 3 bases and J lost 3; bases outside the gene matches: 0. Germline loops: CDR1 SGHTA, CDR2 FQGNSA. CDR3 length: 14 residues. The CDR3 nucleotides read TGTGCCAGCAGCTTGACTAGCGGGAGCTACGAGCAGTACTTC. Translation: CASSLTSGSYEQYF.

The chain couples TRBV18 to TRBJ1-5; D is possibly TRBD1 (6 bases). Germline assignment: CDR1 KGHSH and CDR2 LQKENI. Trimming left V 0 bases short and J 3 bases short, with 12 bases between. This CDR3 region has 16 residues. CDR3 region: CASSPPGRGLNQPQHF. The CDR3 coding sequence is TGTGCCAGCTCACCACCAGGCAGGGGCCTCAATCAGCCCCAGCATTTT.

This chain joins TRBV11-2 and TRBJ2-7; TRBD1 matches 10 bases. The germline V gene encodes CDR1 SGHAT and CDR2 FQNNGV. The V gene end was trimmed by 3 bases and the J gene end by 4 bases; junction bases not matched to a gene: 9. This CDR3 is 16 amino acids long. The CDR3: CASSFLVPGQGYEQYF. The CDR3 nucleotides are TGTGCCAGCAGCTTCCTGGTTCCGGGACAGGGGTACGAGCAGTACTTC.

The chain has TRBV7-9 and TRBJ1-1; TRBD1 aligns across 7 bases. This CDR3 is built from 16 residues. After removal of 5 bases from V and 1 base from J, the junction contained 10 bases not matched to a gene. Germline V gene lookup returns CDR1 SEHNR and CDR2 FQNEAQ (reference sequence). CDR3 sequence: CASSPRGYRGNTEAFF. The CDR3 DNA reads TGTGCCAGCAGCCCGAGGGGGTACAGGGGGAACACTGAAGCTTTCTTT.

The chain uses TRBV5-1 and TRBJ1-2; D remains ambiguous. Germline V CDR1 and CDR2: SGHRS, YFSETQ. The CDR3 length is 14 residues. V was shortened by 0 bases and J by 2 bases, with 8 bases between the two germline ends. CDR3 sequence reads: CASSLGGQNYGYTF. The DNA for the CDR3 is TGCGCCAGCAGCTTGGGTGGGCAGAACTATGGCTACACCTTC.

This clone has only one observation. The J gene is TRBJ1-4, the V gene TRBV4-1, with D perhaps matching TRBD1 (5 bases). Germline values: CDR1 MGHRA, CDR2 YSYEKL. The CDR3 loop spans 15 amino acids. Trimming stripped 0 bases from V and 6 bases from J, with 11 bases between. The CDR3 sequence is CASSQDRTTDEKLFF. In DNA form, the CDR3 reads TGCGCCAGCAGCCAAGATCGCACGACAGATGAAAAACTGTTTTTT.

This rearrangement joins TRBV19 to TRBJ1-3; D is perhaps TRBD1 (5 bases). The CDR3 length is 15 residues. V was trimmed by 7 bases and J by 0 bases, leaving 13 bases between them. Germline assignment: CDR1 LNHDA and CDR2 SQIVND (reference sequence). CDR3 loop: CASNPDSLSGNTIYF. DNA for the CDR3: TGTGCCAGTAACCCCGACAGCCTCTCTGGAAACACCATATATTTT.

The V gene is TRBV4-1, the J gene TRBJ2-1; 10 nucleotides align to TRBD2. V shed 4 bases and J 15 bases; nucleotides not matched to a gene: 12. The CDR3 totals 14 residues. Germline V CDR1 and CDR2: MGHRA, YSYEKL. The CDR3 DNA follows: TGCGCCAGCAGCCTTCGAATAGCGGGGGGCGAAAGGTTCTTC. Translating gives CASSLRIAGGERFF.

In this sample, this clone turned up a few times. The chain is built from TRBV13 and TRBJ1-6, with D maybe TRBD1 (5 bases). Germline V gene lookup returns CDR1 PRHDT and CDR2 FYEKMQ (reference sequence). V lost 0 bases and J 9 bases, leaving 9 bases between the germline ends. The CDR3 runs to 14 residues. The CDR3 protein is CASSLGQGTSPLHF. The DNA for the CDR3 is TGTGCCAGCAGCTTAGGGCAGGGAACTTCACCCCTCCACTTT.

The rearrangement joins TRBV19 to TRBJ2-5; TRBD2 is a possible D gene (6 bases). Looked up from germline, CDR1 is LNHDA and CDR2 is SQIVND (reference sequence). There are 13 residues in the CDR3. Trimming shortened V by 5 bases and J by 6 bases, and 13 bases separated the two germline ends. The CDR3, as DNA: TGTGCCAGTAGTCCGGGGGTAGGAAAGACCCAGTACTTC. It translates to CASSPGVGKTQYF.

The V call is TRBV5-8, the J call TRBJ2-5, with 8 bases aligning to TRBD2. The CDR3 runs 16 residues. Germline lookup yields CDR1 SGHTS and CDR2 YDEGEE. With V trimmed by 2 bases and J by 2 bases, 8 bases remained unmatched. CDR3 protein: CASSFTFGGGQETQYF. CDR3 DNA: TGTGCCAGCAGCTTTACCTTTGGCGGGGGGCAAGAGACCCAGTACTTC.

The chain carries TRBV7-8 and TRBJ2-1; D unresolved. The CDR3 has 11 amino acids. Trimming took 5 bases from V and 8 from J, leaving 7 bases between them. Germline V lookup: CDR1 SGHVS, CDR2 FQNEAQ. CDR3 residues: CASSQLYEQFF. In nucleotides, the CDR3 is TGTGCCAGCAGCCAATTGTATGAGCAGTTCTTC.

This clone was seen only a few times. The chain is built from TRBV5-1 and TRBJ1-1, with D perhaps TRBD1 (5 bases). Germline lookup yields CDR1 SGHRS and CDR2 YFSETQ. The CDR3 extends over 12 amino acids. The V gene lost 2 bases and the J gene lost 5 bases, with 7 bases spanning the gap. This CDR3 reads CASSFQGTEAFF. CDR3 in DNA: TGCGCCAGCAGCTTCCAGGGAACTGAAGCTTTCTTT.

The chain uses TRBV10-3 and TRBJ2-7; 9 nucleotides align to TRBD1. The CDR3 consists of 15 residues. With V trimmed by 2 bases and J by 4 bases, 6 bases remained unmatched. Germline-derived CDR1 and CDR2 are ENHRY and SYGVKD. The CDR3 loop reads CAISEKGTGMYEQYF. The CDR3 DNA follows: TGTGCCATCAGTGAGAAAGGGACAGGGATGTACGAGCAGTACTTC.

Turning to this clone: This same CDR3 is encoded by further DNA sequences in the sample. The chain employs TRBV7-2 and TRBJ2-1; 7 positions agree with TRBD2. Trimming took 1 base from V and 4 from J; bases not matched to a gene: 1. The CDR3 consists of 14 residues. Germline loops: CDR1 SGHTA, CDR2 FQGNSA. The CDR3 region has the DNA TGTGCCAGCAGCTTAGGACTAGCTTACAATGAGCAGTTCTTC. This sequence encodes CASSLGLAYNEQFF.

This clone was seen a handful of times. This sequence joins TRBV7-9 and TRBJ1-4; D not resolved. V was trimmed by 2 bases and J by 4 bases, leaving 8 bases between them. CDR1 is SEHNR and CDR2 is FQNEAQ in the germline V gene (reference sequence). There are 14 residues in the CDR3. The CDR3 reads CASSLSDGNEKLFF. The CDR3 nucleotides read TGTGCCAGCAGCTTAAGCGACGGTAATGAAAAACTGTTTTTT.

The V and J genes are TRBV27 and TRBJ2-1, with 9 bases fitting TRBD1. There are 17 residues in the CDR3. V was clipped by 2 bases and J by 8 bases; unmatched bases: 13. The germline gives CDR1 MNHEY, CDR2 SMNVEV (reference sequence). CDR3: CASSLLPGGQGKHEQFF. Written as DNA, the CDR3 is TGTGCCAGCAGTTTACTCCCGGGTGGACAGGGGAAGCATGAGCAGTTCTTC.